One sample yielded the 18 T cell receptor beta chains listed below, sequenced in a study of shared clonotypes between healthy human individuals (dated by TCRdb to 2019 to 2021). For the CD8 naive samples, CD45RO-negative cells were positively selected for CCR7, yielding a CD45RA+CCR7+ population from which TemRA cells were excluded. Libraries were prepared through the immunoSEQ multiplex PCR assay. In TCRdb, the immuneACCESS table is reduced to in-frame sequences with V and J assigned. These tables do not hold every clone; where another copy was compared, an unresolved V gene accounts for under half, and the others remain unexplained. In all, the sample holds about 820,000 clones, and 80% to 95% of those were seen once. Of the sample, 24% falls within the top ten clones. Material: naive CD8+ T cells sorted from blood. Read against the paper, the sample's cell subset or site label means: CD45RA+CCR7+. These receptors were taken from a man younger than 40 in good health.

This CDR3 reads CASSLGALYQETQYF. The CDR3 nucleotides read TGTGCCAGCAGCTTAGGGGCTTTATACCAAGAGACCCAGTACTTC. The V gene is TRBV7-2, the J gene TRBJ2-5; no clear D gene. CDR1 is SGHTA and CDR2 is FQGNSA in the germline V gene. The CDR3 is 15 amino acids. V lost 1 base, J lost 0 bases, and 9 bases lay in between.

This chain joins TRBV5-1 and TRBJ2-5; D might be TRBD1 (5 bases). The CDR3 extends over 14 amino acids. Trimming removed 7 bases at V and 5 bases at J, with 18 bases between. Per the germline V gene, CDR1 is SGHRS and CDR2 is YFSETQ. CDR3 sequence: CASGYRTLAETQYF. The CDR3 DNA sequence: TGCGCCAGCGGCTACAGGACACTGGCGGAGACCCAGTACTTC.

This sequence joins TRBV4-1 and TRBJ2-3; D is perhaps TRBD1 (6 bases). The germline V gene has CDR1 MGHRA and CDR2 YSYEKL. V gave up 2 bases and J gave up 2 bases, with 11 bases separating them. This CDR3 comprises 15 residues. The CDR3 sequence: CASSQWNRVTDTQYF. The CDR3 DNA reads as TGCGCCAGCAGCCAATGGAACAGGGTCACAGATACGCAGTATTTT.

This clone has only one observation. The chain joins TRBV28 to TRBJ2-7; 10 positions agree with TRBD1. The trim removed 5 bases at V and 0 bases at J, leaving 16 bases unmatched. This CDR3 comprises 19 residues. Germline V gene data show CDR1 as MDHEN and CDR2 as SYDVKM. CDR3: CASSLGDRGRGQSSYEQYF. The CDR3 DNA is TGTGCCAGCAGTCTTGGGGACAGGGGAAGAGGACAAAGCTCCTACGAGCAGTACTTC.

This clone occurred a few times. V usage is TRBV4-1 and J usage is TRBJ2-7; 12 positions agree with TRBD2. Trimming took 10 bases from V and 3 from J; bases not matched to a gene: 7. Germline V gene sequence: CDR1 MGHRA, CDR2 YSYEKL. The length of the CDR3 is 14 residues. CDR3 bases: TGCGCCATCAATGCGACTAGCGGGAGCTACGAGCAGTACTTC. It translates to CAINATSGSYEQYF.

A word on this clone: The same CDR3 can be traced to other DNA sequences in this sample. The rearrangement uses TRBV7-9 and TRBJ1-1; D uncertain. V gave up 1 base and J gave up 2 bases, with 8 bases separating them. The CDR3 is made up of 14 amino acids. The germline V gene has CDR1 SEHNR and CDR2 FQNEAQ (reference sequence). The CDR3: CASSLGRGNTEAFF. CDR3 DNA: TGTGCCAGCAGCTTAGGCCGGGGAAACACTGAAGCTTTCTTT.

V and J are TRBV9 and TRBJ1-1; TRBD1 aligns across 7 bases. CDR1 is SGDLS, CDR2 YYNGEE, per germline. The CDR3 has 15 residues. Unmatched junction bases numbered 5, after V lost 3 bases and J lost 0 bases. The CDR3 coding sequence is TGTGCCAGCAGCGCAGGACAGGCCATGAACACTGAAGCTTTCTTT. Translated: CASSAGQAMNTEAFF.

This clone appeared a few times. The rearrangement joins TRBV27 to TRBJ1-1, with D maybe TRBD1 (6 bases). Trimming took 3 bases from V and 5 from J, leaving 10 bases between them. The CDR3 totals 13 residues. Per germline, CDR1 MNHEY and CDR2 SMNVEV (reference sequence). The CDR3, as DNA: TGTGCCAGCAGTTTTAGGGACACTACTGAAGCTTTCTTT. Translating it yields CASSFRDTTEAFF.

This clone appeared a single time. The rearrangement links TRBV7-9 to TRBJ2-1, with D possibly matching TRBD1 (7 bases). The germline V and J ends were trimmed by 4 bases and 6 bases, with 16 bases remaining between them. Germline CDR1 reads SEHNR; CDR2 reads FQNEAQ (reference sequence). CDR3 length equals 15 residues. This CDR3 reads CASSSDRVSGNEQFF. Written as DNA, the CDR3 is TGTGCCAGCAGCTCAGACAGGGTTAGCGGCAATGAGCAGTTCTTC.

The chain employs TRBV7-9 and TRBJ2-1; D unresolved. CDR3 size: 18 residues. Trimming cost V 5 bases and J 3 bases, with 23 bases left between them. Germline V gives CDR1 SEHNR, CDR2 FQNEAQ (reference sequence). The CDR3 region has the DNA TGTGCCAGCAGCCCTGGCGGTAAGGAAGGACCGCTCTACAATGAGCAGTTCTTC. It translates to CASSPGGKEGPLYNEQFF.

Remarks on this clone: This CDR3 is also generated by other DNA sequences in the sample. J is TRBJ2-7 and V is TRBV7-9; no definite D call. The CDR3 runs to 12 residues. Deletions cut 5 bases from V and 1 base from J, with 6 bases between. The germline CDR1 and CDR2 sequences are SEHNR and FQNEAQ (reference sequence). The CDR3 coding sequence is TGTGCCAGCAGCCGGAGTTCCTACGAGCAGTACTTC. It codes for CASSRSSYEQYF.

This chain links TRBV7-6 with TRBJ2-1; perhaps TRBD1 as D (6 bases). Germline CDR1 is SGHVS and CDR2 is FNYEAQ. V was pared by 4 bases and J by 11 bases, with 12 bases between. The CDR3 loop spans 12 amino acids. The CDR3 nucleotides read TGTGCCAGCAGCTCATCGGACAGAAAGCAGTTCTTC. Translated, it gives CASSSSDRKQFF.

CDR3: CASSQEAGSYEQYF. In DNA form, the CDR3 reads TGCGCCAGCAGCCAAGAAGCAGGGAGCTACGAGCAGTACTTC. The chain carries TRBV4-3 and TRBJ2-7, with D tentatively TRBD1 or TRBD2 (5 bases each). Looked up from germline, CDR1 is LGHNA and CDR2 is YSLEER. The length of the CDR3 is 14 residues. Trimming stripped 0 bases from V and 3 bases from J, with 9 bases between.

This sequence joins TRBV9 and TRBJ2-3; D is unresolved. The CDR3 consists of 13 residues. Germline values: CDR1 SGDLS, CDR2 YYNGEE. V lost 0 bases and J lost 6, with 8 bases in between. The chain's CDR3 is CASSVGRGDTQYF. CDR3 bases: TGTGCCAGCAGCGTAGGCCGTGGGGATACGCAGTATTTT.

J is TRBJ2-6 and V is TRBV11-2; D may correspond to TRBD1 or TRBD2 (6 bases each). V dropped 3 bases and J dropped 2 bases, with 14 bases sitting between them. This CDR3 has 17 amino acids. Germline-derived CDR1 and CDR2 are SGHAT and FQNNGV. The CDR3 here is CASSFGGDVAGANVLTF. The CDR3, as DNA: TGTGCCAGCAGCTTCGGGGGCGACGTCGCTGGGGCCAACGTCCTGACTTTC.

CDR3 in amino acids: CAISPTSGPGAALDTQYF. In DNA form, the CDR3 reads TGTGCCATCAGCCCGACTAGCGGACCAGGAGCGGCGTTAGATACGCAGTATTTT. The rearrangement links TRBV10-3 to TRBJ2-3, with 9 bases matching TRBD2. This CDR3 comprises 18 residues. The V segment lost 6 bases and the J segment 5 bases; nucleotides outside the gene matches: 18. The germline CDR1 and CDR2 sequences are ENHRY and SYGVKD.

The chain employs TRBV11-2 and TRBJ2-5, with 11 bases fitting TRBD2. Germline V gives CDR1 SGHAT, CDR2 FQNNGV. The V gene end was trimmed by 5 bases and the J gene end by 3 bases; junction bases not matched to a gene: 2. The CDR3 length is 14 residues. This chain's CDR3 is CASSLLAGEETQYF. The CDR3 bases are TGTGCCAGCAGCCTACTAGCGGGGGAAGAGACCCAGTACTTC. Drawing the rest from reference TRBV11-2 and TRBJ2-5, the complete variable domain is EAGVAQSPRYKIIEKRQSVAFWCNPISGHATLYWYQQILGQGPKLLIQFQNNGVVDDSQLPKDRFSAERLKGVDSTLKIQPAKLEDSAVYLCASSLLAGEETQYFGPGTRLLVL.

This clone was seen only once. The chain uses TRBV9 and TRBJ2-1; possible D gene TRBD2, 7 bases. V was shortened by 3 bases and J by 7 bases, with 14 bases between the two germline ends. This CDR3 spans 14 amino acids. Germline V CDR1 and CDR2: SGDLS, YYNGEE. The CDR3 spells CASSDTGGGNEQFF. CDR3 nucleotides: TGTGCCAGCAGCGACACGGGGGGCGGTAATGAGCAGTTCTTC. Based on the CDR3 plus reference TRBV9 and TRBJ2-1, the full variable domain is DSGVTQTPKHLITATGQRVTLRCSPRSGDLSVYWYQQSLDQGLQFLIQYYNGEERAKGNILERFSAQQFPDLHSELNLSSLELGDSALYFCASSDTGGGNEQFFGPGTRLTVL.